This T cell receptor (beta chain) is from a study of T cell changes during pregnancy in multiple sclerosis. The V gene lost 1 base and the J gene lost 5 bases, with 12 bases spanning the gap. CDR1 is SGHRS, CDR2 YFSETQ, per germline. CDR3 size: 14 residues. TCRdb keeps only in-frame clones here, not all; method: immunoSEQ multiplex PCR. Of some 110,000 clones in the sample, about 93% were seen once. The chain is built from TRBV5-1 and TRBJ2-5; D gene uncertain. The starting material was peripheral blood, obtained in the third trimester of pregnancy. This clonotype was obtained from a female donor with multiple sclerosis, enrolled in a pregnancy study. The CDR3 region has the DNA TGCGCCAGCAGCTTGTCCCCGTTCGGGGAGACCCAGTACTTC. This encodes CASSLSPFGETQYF.